These 17 T cell receptor beta chains were sequenced from one sample in a study of cytomegalovirus exposure and HLA in healthy donors. With 60 Vbeta and 13 Jbeta primers, the PCR was carried out. Assay: immunoSEQ multiplex PCR; the TCRdb copy retains only in-frame clones and omits some. The repertoire includes about 130,000 clones, roughly 80% of them detected once, and 1% sits in the top ten. Sequenced: PBMCs. Receptors were obtained from a man aged 35 to 55 in good health and CMV-seronegative.

This clone was recorded once. The V and J genes are TRBV5-1 and TRBJ1-1, with D tentatively TRBD1 (5 bases). The CDR3 loop spans 14 amino acids. Trimming stripped 0 bases from V and 5 bases from J, with 11 bases between. Looked up from germline, CDR1 is SGHRS and CDR2 is YFSETQ. The CDR3 DNA follows: TGCGCCAGCAGCTTGGAGAAGGGGCGGACTGAAGCTTTCTTT. Protein: CASSLEKGRTEAFF.

This chain links TRBV7-9 with TRBJ2-7; tentatively, D is TRBD2 (5 bases). Looked up from germline, CDR1 is SEHNR and CDR2 is FQNEAQ (reference sequence). This CDR3 has 15 amino acids. V lost 2 bases, J lost 2 bases, and 13 bases lay in between. The CDR3 loop reads CASSLWASSTYEQYF. The CDR3 region has the DNA TGTGCCAGCAGCTTATGGGCATCTAGCACCTACGAGCAGTACTTC.

The V gene is TRBV7-2, the J gene TRBJ1-5, with 8 bases aligning to TRBD1. V was clipped by 1 base and J by 2 bases; unmatched bases: 4. CDR3 length: 16 amino acids. The germline V gene encodes CDR1 SGHTA and CDR2 FQGNSA. CDR3 protein: CASSLVVGQGNQPQHF. The CDR3 DNA sequence: TGTGCCAGCAGCTTAGTGGTGGGACAGGGCAATCAGCCCCAGCATTTT.

This clone was seen more than once but under ten times. This chain connects TRBV2 to TRBJ2-5; no clear D. The ends were cut back, 7 bases at V and 0 bases at J, with 3 bases in the middle. This CDR3 has 11 amino acids. The germline CDR1 and CDR2 sequences are SNHLY and FYNNEI. The chain's CDR3 is CASTYQETQYF. CDR3 in DNA: TGTGCCAGCACGTACCAAGAGACCCAGTACTTC.

This clone was recorded only once. The chain employs TRBV13 and TRBJ1-1; TRBD1 is a possible D gene (5 bases). The V end was cut by 5 bases, the J end by 6 bases, with 13 bases between. Per the germline V gene, CDR1 is PRHDT and CDR2 is FYEKMQ (reference sequence). CDR3 length: 13 amino acids. CDR3 sequence (DNA): TGTGCCAGCAGCGACGGCGGGGGTCCTGAAGCTTTCTTT. This sequence encodes CASSDGGGPEAFF.

The chain has TRBV6-1 and TRBJ2-5; 8 nucleotides align to TRBD2. V lost 7 bases, J lost 5 bases, and 9 bases stayed unmatched. Germline loops: CDR1 MNHNS, CDR2 SASEGT. The CDR3 length is 14 residues. CDR3 nucleotide sequence: TGTGCCAGCACCCCGGGGGGGCGCGGCGAGACCCAGTACTTC. Translating it yields CASTPGGRGETQYF.

The chain is built from TRBV19 and TRBJ1-1; possibly TRBD1 for D (5 bases). Germline lookup yields CDR1 LNHDA and CDR2 SQIVND (reference sequence). The germline V and J ends were trimmed by 10 bases and 1 base, with 16 bases remaining between them. This CDR3 region has 14 residues. The chain's CDR3 is CATYPTASNTEAFF. The CDR3 DNA sequence: TGTGCCACCTACCCGACAGCTTCGAACACTGAAGCTTTCTTT.

The V and J genes are TRBV27 and TRBJ1-6; 7 bases fit TRBD1. CDR1 is MNHEY and CDR2 is SMNVEV in the germline V gene (reference sequence). The V gene end was trimmed by 0 bases and the J gene end by 6 bases; junction bases not matched to a gene: 14. This CDR3 is 19 amino acids long. CDR3 sequence (DNA): TGTGCCAGCAGTTTATCGGGGGGATATCGTGGGACAGCTAATTCACCCCTCCACTTT. Protein: CASSLSGGYRGTANSPLHF.

V usage is TRBV2 and J usage is TRBJ2-5; 9 nucleotides align to TRBD1. The CDR3 is made up of 13 amino acids. V shed 6 bases and J 6 bases; nucleotides not matched to a gene: 5. Germline V gene sequence: CDR1 SNHLY, CDR2 FYNNEI. The CDR3 region is CASRRGTGKTQYF. Here the CDR3 DNA reads TGTGCCAGCAGGAGGGGGACAGGGAAGACCCAGTACTTC.

The table lists this clone with a few counts. The chain has TRBV13 and TRBJ2-2, with a tentative D call TRBD2 (6 bases). The CDR3 covers 17 residues. The germline CDR1 and CDR2 sequences are PRHDT and FYEKMQ (reference sequence). With 0 bases removed from V and 4 bases from J, the gap between germline ends came to 15 bases. The DNA of the CDR3 is TGTGCCAGCAGCTTAGGGAGGGCCGCGGGAAGCACCGGGGAGCTGTTTTTT. It codes for CASSLGRAAGSTGELFF.

The chain uses TRBV11-2 and TRBJ2-3, with D possibly being TRBD2 (6 bases). V lost 7 bases and J lost 0, with 23 bases in between. Germline-derived CDR1 and CDR2 are SGHAT and FQNNGV. There are 18 residues in the CDR3. CDR3 coding DNA: TGTGCCAGCACCCCTTGGTCGCGGGGCTCGTCTAGCACAGATACGCAGTATTTT. It yields the protein CASTPWSRGSSSTDTQYF.

About this clone itself: The conserved closing phenylalanine or tryptophan is absent in this CDR3, likely reflecting a read error. The gene calls are TRBV6-1 and TRBJ1-3; D call uncertain. The CDR3 has 14 amino acids. Germline V CDR1 and CDR2: MNHNS, SASEGT. The ends were cut back, 7 bases at V and 1 base at J, with 11 bases in the middle. In DNA, the CDR3 is TGTGCCAGCACCCTACGAGGGTCTGGAAACACCATATATGTT. Protein: CASTLRGSGNTIYV.

This rearrangement joins TRBV6-6 to TRBJ2-5; no reliable D call. V was pared by 6 bases and J by 2 bases, with 4 bases between. The CDR3 covers 11 residues. Germline V gives CDR1 MNHNY, CDR2 SVGAGI (reference sequence). The CDR3 DNA follows: TGTGCCAGCAGCCTACAAGAGACCCAGTACTTC. Residues: CASSLQETQYF.

This rearrangement joins TRBV14 to TRBJ2-3; possible D gene TRBD2, 6 bases. CDR3 length: 13 amino acids. Trimming removed 0 bases at V and 7 bases at J, with 8 bases between. Germline V CDR1 and CDR2: SGHDN, FVKESK. The CDR3 loop reads CASSQDGGNTQYF. The CDR3 DNA reads as TGTGCCAGCAGCCAAGATGGGGGGAATACGCAGTATTTT. The full variable domain, completed using reference TRBV14 and TRBJ2-3, is EAGVTQFPSHSVIEKGQTVTLRCDPISGHDNLYWYRRVMGKEIKFLLHFVKESKQDESGMPNNRFLAERTGGTYSTLKVQPAELEDSGVYFCASSQDGGNTQYFGPGTRLTVL.

A word on this clone: This is likely a read error, given that the CDR3 carries no conserved phenylalanine or tryptophan at its end. The J gene is TRBJ1-5, the V gene TRBV6-5, with D perhaps TRBD1 (5 bases). The germline CDR1 and CDR2 sequences are MNHEY and SVGAGI. Trimming left V 0 bases short and J 5 bases short, with 8 bases between. The length of the CDR3 is 14 residues. CDR3 bases: TGTGCCAGCAGTTACTCGGGCAGGGATCAGCCCCAGCATGTT. Translated: CASSYSGRDQPQHV.

The chain has TRBV29-1 and TRBJ1-3; 7 bases are shared with TRBD1. This CDR3 spans 13 amino acids. J gave up 5 bases and V 6 bases, and 7 bases lay outside the gene matches. Germline V gene lookup returns CDR1 SQVTM and CDR2 ANQGSEA. The CDR3 region is CSVAPGQRNTIYF. The CDR3 DNA follows: TGCAGCGTCGCCCCGGGACAGAGAAACACCATATATTTT.

This chain links TRBV6-5 with TRBJ2-1; 8 nucleotides agree with TRBD2. The V gene end was trimmed by 4 bases and the J gene end by 3 bases; junction bases not matched to a gene: 2. This CDR3 has 14 residues. Germline CDR1 and CDR2: MNHEY and SVGAGI. In nucleotides, the CDR3 is TGTGCCAGCAGTTCGGCGGGAGGCTACAATGAGCAGTTCTTC. It encodes CASSSAGGYNEQFF.